Sequencing of this T cell receptor beta chain was carried out in a study of identical twins. This CDR3 has 17 residues. Germline CDR1 reads MNHEY; CDR2 reads SMNVEV (reference sequence). The V end was cut by 6 bases, the J end by 1 base, with 19 bases between. Points from the study as a whole: Researchers reported weaker excess twin sharing in beta out-of-frame sequences.

To note about this clonotype: Its matching antigen is unknown.

Using its own MiXCR run on the 5' RACE reads, TCRdb lists one record per CDR3 protein. The data hold 750,000 to 950,000 distinct CDR3 sequences, with roughly 12% observed a single time. The same data also contributed to another study, on yellow fever vaccine responses in identical twins.

This TCR came from a woman between 18 and 30 years old in good health. The rearrangement uses TRBV27 and TRBJ2-4; D might be TRBD2 (7 bases). The sequencing sample was made of PBMCs. The CDR3 nucleotides read TGTGCCAGCAGCAAAGGGGGGGGGCTGGGGGCCAAAAACATTCAGTACTTC. This encodes CASSKGGGLGAKNIQYF.